The 15 T cell receptor beta chains in this list originate from one sample, sequenced in a study of cytomegalovirus exposure and HLA in healthy donors. The PCR employed 60 Vbeta primers together with 13 Jbeta primers. Measured with immunoSEQ multiplex PCR; TCRdb has only the in-frame clones, and not every one. The table lists about 120,000 clones, approximately 76% of them singletons. The source material was PBMCs. These receptors originate from a man aged 50 to 59 in good health and CMV-seropositive.

This clone was recorded a few times. V gene TRBV10-2 combines with J gene TRBJ2-5; a possible D gene is TRBD1 (5 bases). The CDR3 totals 12 residues. From germline, CDR1 is WSHSY and CDR2 SAAADI. V lost 10 bases and J lost 1, with 10 bases in between. The CDR3 DNA is TGCGCCACCACAGGTGCCCAAGAGACCCAGTACTTC. Amino acid sequence: CATTGAQETQYF.

The chain carries TRBV6-5 and TRBJ2-7, with 8 bases lining up with TRBD1. Germline V gene lookup returns CDR1 MNHEY and CDR2 SVGAGI. The CDR3 spans 14 residues. Losses at the gene ends were 6 bases for V and 3 bases for J; bases not matched to a gene: 7. The CDR3 region is CASSLTGEVYEQYF. CDR3 bases: TGTGCCAGCAGCCTGACAGGGGAGGTCTACGAGCAGTACTTC.

In this sample, this clone turned up a few times. The chain is built from TRBV25-1 and TRBJ2-1, with D possibly being TRBD2 (6 bases). Trimming shortened V by 1 base and J by 5 bases, and 15 bases separated the two germline ends. Looked up from germline, CDR1 is MGHDK and CDR2 is SYGVNS. The CDR3 consists of 16 residues. For the CDR3, the DNA is TGTGCCAGCAGTGAATGGCCTAGCGAGGCCAACAATGAGCAGTTCTTC. The encoded protein is CASSEWPSEANNEQFF.

The gene calls are TRBV10-1 and TRBJ1-1; weak D call: TRBD1 (5 bases). The CDR3 is 14 amino acids. The V end lost 0 bases, the J end lost 10 bases, and 15 bases lay between the germline ends. Germline V gene data show CDR1 as WNHNN and CDR2 as SYGVQD (reference sequence). CDR3 loop: CASSESDGALGAFF. The CDR3 DNA follows: TGCGCCAGCAGTGAGTCGGATGGGGCTTTGGGAGCTTTCTTT.

The genes are TRBV30 and TRBJ2-4; D not certain. V was shortened by 1 base and J by 0 bases, with 10 bases between the two germline ends. From germline, CDR1 is GTSNPN and CDR2 SVGIG (reference sequence). This CDR3 has 15 residues. DNA of the CDR3: TGTGCCTGGAGTGCCCCGGAGCGAGCCAAAAACATTCAGTACTTC. This codes for CAWSAPERAKNIQYF.

This chain joins TRBV19 and TRBJ2-1; 11 nucleotides line up with TRBD2. Germline V gene data show CDR1 as LNHDA and CDR2 as SQIVND (reference sequence). V lost 6 bases and J lost 0; bases outside the gene matches: 13. The CDR3 covers 19 residues. The CDR3 DNA sequence: TGTGCCAGTAGGACGACTAGCGGGACGGTAACCAGCTCCTACAATGAGCAGTTCTTC. As protein: CASRTTSGTVTSSYNEQFF.

With respect to this clone: The junction does not match germline at one end; this may be a read error. In the same sample, other DNA sequences code for this CDR3. The genes are TRBV4-2 and TRBJ2-7; perhaps TRBD2 as D (7 bases). CDR1 and CDR2 (germline): LGHNA, YNFKEQ. The CDR3 length is 16 residues. CDR3 in amino acids: CASSHTPRGGSYEQYF. CDR3 bases: TGTGCTAGCAGCCACACCCCTAGGGGGGGCTCCTACGAGCAGTACTTC.

V is TRBV18 and J is TRBJ1-1; D gene unclear. Trimming shortened V by 2 bases and J by 0 bases, and 13 bases separated the two germline ends. The CDR3 runs to 16 residues. The V gene's germline CDR1 is KGHSH and CDR2 LQKENI. CDR3 bases: TGTGCCAGCTCACCAGTCCCCGGCCGGGTGAACACTGAAGCTTTCTTT. Encoded protein: CASSPVPGRVNTEAFF.

This clone was seen a few times. The chain employs TRBV27 and TRBJ2-3; TRBD1 matches at 10 bases. After removal of 7 bases from V and 4 bases from J, the junction contained 5 bases not matched to a gene. Germline V lookup: CDR1 MNHEY, CDR2 SMNVEV (reference sequence). CDR3 length: 14 residues. CDR3 in amino acids: CASTPTGGADTQYF. In nucleotides, the CDR3 is TGTGCCAGCACCCCGACAGGGGGCGCAGATACGCAGTATTTT.

V is TRBV5-6 and J is TRBJ2-5; the D gene is possibly TRBD1 (5 bases). The CDR3 has 14 residues. Germline V CDR1 and CDR2: SGHDT, YYEEEE. V dropped 6 bases and J dropped 9 bases, with 21 bases sitting between them. This CDR3 is CASTPLDIQEAQYF. CDR3 coding DNA: TGTGCCAGCACCCCACTGGACATTCAAGAAGCCCAGTACTTC.

The rearrangement joins TRBV11-2 to TRBJ2-5, with D hard to call. The CDR3 is 15 amino acids. The germline V gene encodes CDR1 SGHAT and CDR2 FQNNGV. V lost 1 base and J 1 base, leaving 10 bases between the germline ends. The CDR3 coding sequence is TGTGCCAGCAGCTTAGTCTTCGCTATCCAAGAGACCCAGTACTTC. As protein: CASSLVFAIQETQYF.

The gene calls are TRBV5-1 and TRBJ2-7, with 8 nucleotides matching TRBD1. The J segment lost 3 bases and the V segment lost 7 bases, leaving 9 bases of the junction unmatched. The CDR3 runs 14 residues. Germline loops: CDR1 SGHRS, CDR2 YFSETQ. The CDR3 loop reads CASSGQGIIYEQYF. For the CDR3, the DNA is TGCGCCAGCTCAGGACAGGGAATAATCTACGAGCAGTACTTC.

This clone was seen a handful of times. This sequence joins TRBV6-5 and TRBJ2-3; 9 positions agree with TRBD2. Trimming at V came to 7 bases and at J to 4 bases, leaving 6 bases not matched to a gene. This CDR3 spans 14 amino acids. Germline values: CDR1 MNHEY, CDR2 SVGAGI. CDR3 bases: TGTGCCAGCACGAGTAGCGGGGGAGCAGATACGCAGTATTTT. The encoded protein is CASTSSGGADTQYF.

This clone turned up a few times. The CDR3 sequence: CASSPSGVSTDTQYF. The CDR3 region has the DNA TGTGCCAGCAGCCCCAGCGGGGTTAGCACAGATACGCAGTATTTT. This sequence joins TRBV7-2 and TRBJ2-3; 7 nucleotides agree with TRBD2. The CDR3 sequence is 15 residues long. V shed 5 bases and J 0 bases; nucleotides not matched to a gene: 5. Germline V gives CDR1 SGHTA, CDR2 FQGNSA.

The chain uses TRBV5-6 and TRBJ1-1; 7 nucleotides match TRBD1. The CDR3 is made up of 16 amino acids. The V gene end was trimmed by 0 bases and the J gene end by 2 bases; junction bases not matched to a gene: 7. Germline V gene data show CDR1 as SGHDT and CDR2 as YYEEEE. The CDR3 DNA follows: TGTGCCAGCAGCTTGGGGGTGACAGGGACTAACACTGAAGCTTTCTTT. Translating it yields CASSLGVTGTNTEAFF.